The clone carrying this TCR beta chain has only one observation. The sample comes from a study of T cell changes during pregnancy in multiple sclerosis. The germline gives CDR1 MDHEN, CDR2 SYDVKM. The CDR3 has 14 amino acids. V lost 2 bases and J 3 bases, leaving 8 bases between the germline ends. Using immunoSEQ multiplex PCR, the repertoire was profiled, and TCRdb retains in-frame clones only, with some absent. The sample consists of just under 80,000 clones, 90% to 95% of them appearing once. The chain recombines TRBV28 with TRBJ1-5; D gene ambiguous. This TCR derives from a female donor with multiple sclerosis, enrolled in a pregnancy study. The sample consisted of peripheral blood, taken in the first trimester of pregnancy. This CDR3 is CASSLGQFNQPQHF. CDR3 DNA sequence: TGTGCCAGCAGTTTAGGGCAGTTCAATCAGCCCCAGCATTTT.